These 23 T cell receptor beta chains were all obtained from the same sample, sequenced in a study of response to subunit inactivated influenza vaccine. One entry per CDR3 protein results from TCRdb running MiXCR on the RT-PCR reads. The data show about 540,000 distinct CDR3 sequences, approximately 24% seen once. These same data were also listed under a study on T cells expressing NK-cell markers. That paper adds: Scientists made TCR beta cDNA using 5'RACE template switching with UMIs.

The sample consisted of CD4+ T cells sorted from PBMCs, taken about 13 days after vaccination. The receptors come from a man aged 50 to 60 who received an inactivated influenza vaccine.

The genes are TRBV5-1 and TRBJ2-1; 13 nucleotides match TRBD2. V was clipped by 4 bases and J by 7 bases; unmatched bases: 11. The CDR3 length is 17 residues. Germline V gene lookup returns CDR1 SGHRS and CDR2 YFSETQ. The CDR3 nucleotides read TGCGCCAGCAGCCGGACGAGGACTAGCGGGAGTCTGAATGAGCAGTTCTTC. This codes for CASSRTRTSGSLNEQFF. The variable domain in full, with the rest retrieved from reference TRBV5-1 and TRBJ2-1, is KAGVTQTPRYLIKTRGQQVTLSCSPISGHRSVSWYQQTPGQGLQFLFEYFSETQRNKGNFPGRFSGRQFSNSRSEMNVSTLELGDSALYLCASSRTRTSGSLNEQFFGPGTRLTVL.

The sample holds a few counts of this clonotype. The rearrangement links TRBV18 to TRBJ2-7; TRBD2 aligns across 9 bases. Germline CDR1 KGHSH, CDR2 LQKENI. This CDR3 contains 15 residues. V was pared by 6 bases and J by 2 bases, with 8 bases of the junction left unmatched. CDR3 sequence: CASSIQREATYEQYF. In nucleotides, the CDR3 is TGTGCCAGCTCGATCCAGCGGGAGGCTACCTACGAGCAGTACTTC.

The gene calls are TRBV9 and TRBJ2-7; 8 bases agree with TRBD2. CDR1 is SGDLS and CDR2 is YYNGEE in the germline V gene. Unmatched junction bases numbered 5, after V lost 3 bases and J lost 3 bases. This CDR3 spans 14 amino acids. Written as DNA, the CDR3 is TGTGCCAGCAGCGAGATGGCGGGGGGCTACGAGCAGTACTTC. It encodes CASSEMAGGYEQYF.

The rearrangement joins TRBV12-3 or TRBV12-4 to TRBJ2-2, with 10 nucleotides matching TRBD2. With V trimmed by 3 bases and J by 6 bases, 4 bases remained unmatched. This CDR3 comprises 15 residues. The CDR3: CASSLSSGSPGELFF. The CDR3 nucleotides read TGTGCCAGCAGTTTGTCTAGCGGGAGTCCCGGGGAGCTGTTTTTT.

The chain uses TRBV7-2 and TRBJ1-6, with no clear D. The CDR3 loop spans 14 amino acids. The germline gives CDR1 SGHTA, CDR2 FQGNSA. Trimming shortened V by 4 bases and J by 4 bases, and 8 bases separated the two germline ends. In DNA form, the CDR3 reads TGTGCCAGCAGCTACACAAGTTATAATTCACCCCTCCACTTT. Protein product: CASSYTSYNSPLHF.

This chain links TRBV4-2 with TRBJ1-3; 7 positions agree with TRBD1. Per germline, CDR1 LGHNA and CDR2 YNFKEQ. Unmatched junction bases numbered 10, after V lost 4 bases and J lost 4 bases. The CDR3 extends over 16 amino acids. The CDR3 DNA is TGTGCCAGCAGCCTGGACAACAGGGGCCAAGGAAACACCATATATTTT. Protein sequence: CASSLDNRGQGNTIYF.

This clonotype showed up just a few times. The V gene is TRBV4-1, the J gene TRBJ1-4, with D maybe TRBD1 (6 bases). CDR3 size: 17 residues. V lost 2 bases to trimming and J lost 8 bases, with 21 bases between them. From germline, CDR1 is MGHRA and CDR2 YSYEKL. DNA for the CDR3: TGCGCCAGCAGCCAAAGTGTACAGGGCAGAGGTGGGGAAAAACTGTTTTTT. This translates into CASSQSVQGRGGEKLFF.

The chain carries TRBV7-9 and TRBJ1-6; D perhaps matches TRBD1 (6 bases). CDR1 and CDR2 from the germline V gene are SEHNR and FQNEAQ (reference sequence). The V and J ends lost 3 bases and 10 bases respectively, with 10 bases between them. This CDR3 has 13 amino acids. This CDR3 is CASSLGGRSPLHF. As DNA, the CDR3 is TGTGCCAGCAGCTTGGGGGGCCGGTCACCCCTCCACTTT.

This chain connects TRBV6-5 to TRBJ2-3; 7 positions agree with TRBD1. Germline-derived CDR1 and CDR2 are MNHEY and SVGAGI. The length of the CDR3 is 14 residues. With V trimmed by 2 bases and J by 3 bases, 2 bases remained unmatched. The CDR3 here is CASSYTQGTDTQYF. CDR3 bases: TGTGCCAGCAGTTACACACAGGGGACAGATACGCAGTATTTT.

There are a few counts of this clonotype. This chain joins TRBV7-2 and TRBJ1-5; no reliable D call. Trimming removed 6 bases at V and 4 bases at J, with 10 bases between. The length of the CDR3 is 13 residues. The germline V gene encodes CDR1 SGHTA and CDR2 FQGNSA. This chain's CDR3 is CASSWDANQPQHF. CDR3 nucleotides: TGTGCCAGCAGTTGGGATGCGAATCAGCCCCAGCATTTT.

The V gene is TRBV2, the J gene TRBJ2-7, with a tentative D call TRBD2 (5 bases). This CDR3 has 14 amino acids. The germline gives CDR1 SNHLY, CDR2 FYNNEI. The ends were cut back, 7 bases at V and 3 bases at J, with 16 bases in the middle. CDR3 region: CASKNYTRFYEQYF. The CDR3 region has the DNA TGTGCCAGCAAAAATTATACTAGATTCTACGAGCAGTACTTC.

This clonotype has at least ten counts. The CDR3 bases are TGCAGTGCTAGGAAGGACGAGCAGTACTTC. Encoded protein: CSARKDEQYF. The V gene is TRBV20-1, the J gene TRBJ2-7; D is undetermined. The CDR3 totals 10 residues. V lost 3 bases and J lost 5, with 5 bases in between. The germline gives CDR1 DFQATT, CDR2 SNEGSKA (reference sequence).

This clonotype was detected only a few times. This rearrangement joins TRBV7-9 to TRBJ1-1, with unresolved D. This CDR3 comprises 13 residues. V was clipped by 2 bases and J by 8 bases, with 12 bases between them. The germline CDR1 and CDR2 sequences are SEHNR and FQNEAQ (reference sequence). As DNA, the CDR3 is TGTGCCAGCAGCTTATACGGGGAAGGAGAAGCTTTCTTT. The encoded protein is CASSLYGEGEAFF.

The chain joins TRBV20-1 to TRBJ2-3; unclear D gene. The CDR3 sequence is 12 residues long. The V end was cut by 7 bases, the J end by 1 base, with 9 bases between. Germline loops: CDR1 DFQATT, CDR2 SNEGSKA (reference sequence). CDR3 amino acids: CSEIIGTDTQYF. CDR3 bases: TGCAGTGAGATCATAGGCACAGATACGCAGTATTTT.

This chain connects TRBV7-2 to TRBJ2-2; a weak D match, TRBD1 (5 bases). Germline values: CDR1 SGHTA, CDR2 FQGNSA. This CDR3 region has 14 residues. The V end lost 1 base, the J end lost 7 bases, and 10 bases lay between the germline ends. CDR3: CASSLDRGIGELFF. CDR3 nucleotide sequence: TGTGCCAGCAGCTTAGATAGGGGTATCGGGGAGCTGTTTTTT.

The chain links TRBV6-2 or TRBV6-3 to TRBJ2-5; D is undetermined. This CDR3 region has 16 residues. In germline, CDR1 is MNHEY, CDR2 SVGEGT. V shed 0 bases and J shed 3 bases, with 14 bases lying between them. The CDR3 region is CASSYSTRRREETQYF. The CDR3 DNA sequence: TGTGCCAGCAGTTACTCGACCAGACGACGGGAAGAGACCCAGTACTTC.

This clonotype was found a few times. CDR3 amino acids: CASSLTFQETQYF. CDR3 nucleotide sequence: TGCGCCAGCAGCTTGACTTTTCAAGAGACCCAGTACTTC. The chain couples TRBV5-1 to TRBJ2-5; the D is unclear. Trimming left V 1 base short and J 2 bases short, with 6 bases between. Germline CDR1 reads SGHRS; CDR2 reads YFSETQ. CDR3 size: 13 residues.

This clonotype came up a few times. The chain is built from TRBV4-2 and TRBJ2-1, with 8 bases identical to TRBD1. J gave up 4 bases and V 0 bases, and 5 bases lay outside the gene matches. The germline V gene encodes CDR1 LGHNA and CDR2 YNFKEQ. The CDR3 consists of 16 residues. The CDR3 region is CASSQDLGTGYNEQFF. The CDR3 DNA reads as TGTGCCAGCAGCCAAGATCTAGGGACAGGTTACAATGAGCAGTTCTTC.

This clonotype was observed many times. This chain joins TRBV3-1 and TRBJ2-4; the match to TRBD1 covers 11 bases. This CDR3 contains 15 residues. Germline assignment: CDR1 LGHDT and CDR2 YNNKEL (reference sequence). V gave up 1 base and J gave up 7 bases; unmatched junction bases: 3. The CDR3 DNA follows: TGTGCCAGCAGCCAAGGGACAGGGGGCTCGAACATTCAGTACTTC. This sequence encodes CASSQGTGGSNIQYF.

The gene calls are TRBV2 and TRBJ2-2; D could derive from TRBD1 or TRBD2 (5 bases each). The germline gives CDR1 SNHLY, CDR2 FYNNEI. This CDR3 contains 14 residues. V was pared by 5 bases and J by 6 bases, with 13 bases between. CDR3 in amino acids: CASSSTQEAGELFF. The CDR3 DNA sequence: TGTGCCAGCAGTTCAACACAGGAGGCCGGGGAGCTGTTTTTT.

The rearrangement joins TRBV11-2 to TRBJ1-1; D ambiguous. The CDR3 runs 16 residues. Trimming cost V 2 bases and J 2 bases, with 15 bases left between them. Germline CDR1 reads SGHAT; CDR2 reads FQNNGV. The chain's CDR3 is CASSLRERSSNTEAFF. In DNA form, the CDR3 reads TGTGCCAGCAGCTTAAGAGAGCGCAGCTCAAACACTGAAGCTTTCTTT.

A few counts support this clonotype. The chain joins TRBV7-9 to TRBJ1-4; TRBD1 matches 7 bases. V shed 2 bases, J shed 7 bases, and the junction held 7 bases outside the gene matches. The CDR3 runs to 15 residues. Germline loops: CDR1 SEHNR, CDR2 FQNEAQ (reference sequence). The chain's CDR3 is CASSLLTGRAEKLFF. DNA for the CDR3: TGTGCCAGCAGCTTACTGACAGGGCGGGCTGAAAAACTGTTTTTT.

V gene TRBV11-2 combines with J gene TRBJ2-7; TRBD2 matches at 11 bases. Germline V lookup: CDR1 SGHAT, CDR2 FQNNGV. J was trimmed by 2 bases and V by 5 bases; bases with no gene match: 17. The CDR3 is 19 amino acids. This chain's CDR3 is CASSTRRDPSGRNPYEQYF. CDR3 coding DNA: TGTGCCAGCAGCACTCGACGGGACCCTAGCGGGAGGAATCCCTACGAGCAGTACTTC.